This TCR beta chain came from a study of T cell repertoires in cytomegalovirus infection. Looking at the study overall: Evidence of both CMV infection and a matching HLA type came from public TCR beta signatures.

TCRdb used MiXCR to reprocess the reads, holding one entry per CDR3 protein. The sample includes about 310,000 distinct CDR3 sequences, around 10% of them seen just once. CDR1 is SGHNT and CDR2 is YENEEA in the germline V gene. The CDR3 has 15 residues. Trimming stripped 5 bases from V and 1 base from J, with 12 bases between. The rearrangement uses TRBV11-3 and TRBJ1-5, with a tentative D call TRBD1 (6 bases). The TCR comes from a human donor in good health (CMV status not recorded). Some clones in this sample may be carry-over from other donors' samples. The specimen was PBMCs. The CDR3 loop is CASSNGTKSNQPQHF. The CDR3 DNA reads as TGTGCCAGCAGCAACGGGACAAAGAGCAATCAGCCCCAGCATTTT.